The 5 T cell receptor beta chains below were found in one sample sequenced in a study of beta chain features in type 1 diabetes. Sequenced material consisted of expressed TCRB transcripts (all of the isolated RNA was reverse transcribed). The table came from immunoSEQ multiplex PCR; TCRdb's copy has only in-frame clones and leaves some out. The table records 300,000 to 350,000 clones, roughly a fifth of them present only once. The sequencing sample was made of naive CD4+ T cells from blood. The receptors here all came from a woman under 30 in good health.

This clone was seen a handful of times. The sample carries other DNA sequences with the same CDR3. For the CDR3, the DNA is TGTGCCAGCTCACCAAGGACAGGGTCGTACGAGCAGTACTTC. As protein: CASSPRTGSYEQYF. This chain uses TRBV18 with TRBJ2-7; TRBD1 agrees at 8 bases. V was clipped by 2 bases and J by 4 bases; unmatched bases: 4. The CDR3 loop spans 14 amino acids. The germline V gene encodes CDR1 KGHSH and CDR2 LQKENI. The complete variable domain, with remaining parts taken from reference TRBV18 and TRBJ2-7, reads NAGVMQNPRHLVRRRGQEARLRCSPMKGHSHVYWYRQLPEEGLKFMVYLQKENIIDESGMPKERFSAEFPKEGPSILRIQQVVRGDSAAYFCASSPRTGSYEQYFGPGTRLTVT.

This clone was seen a handful of times. This sequence joins TRBV7-9 and TRBJ2-6, with a possible D match to TRBD2 (6 bases). Germline lookup yields CDR1 SEHNR and CDR2 FQNEAQ (reference sequence). The CDR3 sequence is 15 residues long. V lost 5 bases, J lost 0 bases, and 8 bases lay in between. The CDR3 loop reads CASSHGGSGANVLTF. The CDR3 DNA sequence: TGTGCCAGCAGCCACGGGGGCTCTGGGGCCAACGTCCTGACTTTC.

The rearrangement joins TRBV11-2 to TRBJ1-3; 7 bases match TRBD1. V was clipped by 7 bases and J by 4 bases; unmatched bases: 10. Germline CDR1 and CDR2: SGHAT and FQNNGV. The CDR3 sequence is 15 residues long. The CDR3 is CASKDRVYTGNTIYF. As DNA, the CDR3 is TGTGCCAGCAAAGACAGGGTATACACCGGAAACACCATATATTTT.

The chain couples TRBV5-1 to TRBJ1-1; 12 positions agree with TRBD1. The J segment lost 12 bases and the V segment lost 4 bases, leaving 10 bases of the junction unmatched. The CDR3 totals 14 residues. Germline V lookup: CDR1 SGHRS, CDR2 YFSETQ. The CDR3 sequence: CASSPDLGQGASFF. The DNA for the CDR3 is TGCGCCAGCAGCCCGGATTTGGGACAGGGGGCGTCTTTCTTT. Full variable domain (missing parts from reference TRBV5-1 and TRBJ1-1): KAGVTQTPRYLIKTRGQQVTLSCSPISGHRSVSWYQQTPGQGLQFLFEYFSETQRNKGNFPGRFSGRQFSNSRSEMNVSTLELGDSALYLCASSPDLGQGASFFGQGTRLTVV.

This clone was seen a handful of times. The CDR3 is CASSRTDNEQFF. CDR3 in DNA: TGTGCCAGCAGCAGGACAGACAATGAGCAGTTCTTC. The rearrangement uses TRBV6-5 and TRBJ2-1, with TRBD1 as a possible D gene (6 bases). Germline values: CDR1 MNHEY, CDR2 SVGAGI. CDR3 length: 12 residues. V lost 6 bases, J lost 5 bases, and 8 bases lay in between.